This entry lists 8 T cell receptor beta chains sequenced from one sample in a study of cytomegalovirus exposure and HLA in healthy donors listed by TCRdb under 2017. Library generation was performed with the immunoSEQ multiplex PCR assay. The multiplex PCR relied on a mix of 60 forward primers for TCR Vbeta segments and 13 reverse primers for TCR Jbeta segments. TCRdb took this table from immuneACCESS and kept in-frame rearrangements with V and J called. Such tables lack part of the clones; where checked against another copy, unresolved V genes explain under half of the gap, and the rest is unexplained. This sample's table carries 190,000 or so clones. The top ten clonotypes cover around 0.7% of the sample. Sequenced input: PBMCs. The origin of the receptors is a boy aged 5-17 years in good health and CMV-seronegative.

The J gene is TRBJ1-1, the V gene TRBV7-2, with TRBD1 as a possible D gene (6 bases). The CDR3 extends over 15 amino acids. V gave up 4 bases and J gave up 0 bases, with 12 bases separating them. CDR1 SGHTA and CDR2 FQGNSA come from the germline V gene. In DNA form, the CDR3 reads TGTGCCAGCAGCTCGAGGACAGTTATGAACACTGAAGCTTTCTTT. It translates to CASSSRTVMNTEAFF.

The chain employs TRBV19 and TRBJ1-1; a weak D match, TRBD1 (5 bases). The CDR3 has 16 residues. Germline V lookup: CDR1 LNHDA, CDR2 SQIVND (reference sequence). The V gene lost 3 bases and the J gene lost 3 bases, with 17 bases spanning the gap. CDR3 DNA sequence: TGTGCCAGTAGTATGAGCTTTACTGACAGTTACACTGAAGCTTTCTTT. This sequence encodes CASSMSFTDSYTEAFF.

V is TRBV19 and J is TRBJ2-7, with D possibly TRBD1 on 5 matching bases. The length of the CDR3 is 16 residues. The germline V gene encodes CDR1 LNHDA and CDR2 SQIVND (reference sequence). V dropped 0 bases and J dropped 0 bases, with 12 bases sitting between them. The CDR3 sequence: CASSIDPGLSSYEQYF. The CDR3 DNA follows: TGTGCCAGTAGTATAGATCCAGGGTTGAGCTCCTACGAGCAGTACTTC. The complete variable domain, with remaining parts taken from reference TRBV19 and TRBJ2-7, reads DGGITQSPKYLFRKEGQNVTLSCEQNLNHDAMYWYRQDPGQGLRLIYYSQIVNDFQKGDIAEGYSVSREKKESFPLTVTSAQKNPTAFYLCASSIDPGLSSYEQYFGPGTRLTVT.

Regarding this clone: This CDR3 is also generated by other DNA sequences in the sample. V is TRBV2 and J is TRBJ1-5, with TRBD1 matching over 7 bases. V shed 7 bases and J 2 bases; nucleotides not matched to a gene: 5. CDR1 is SNHLY and CDR2 is FYNNEI in the germline V gene. CDR3 length equals 14 residues. The CDR3 region is CASIPDRGNQPQHF. Written as DNA, the CDR3 is TGTGCCAGCATCCCAGACAGGGGCAATCAGCCCCAGCATTTT.

The chain uses TRBV7-3 and TRBJ2-3; TRBD1 might be the D (5 bases). CDR1 is SGHTA and CDR2 is FQGTGA in the germline V gene. The CDR3 totals 18 residues. Trimming cost V 1 base and J 3 bases, with 20 bases left between them. Written as DNA, the CDR3 is TGTGCCAGCAGCTTAAGGGGTCTAAGGGCAGACAGTACAGATACGCAGTATTTT. Translated: CASSLRGLRADSTDTQYF.

CDR3 sequence: CASSSRKAGELFF. The CDR3 region has the DNA TGTGCCAGCAGCTCCAGGAAGGCTGGGGAGCTGTTTTTT. The V gene is TRBV11-2, the J gene TRBJ2-2; D gene uncertain. This CDR3 comprises 13 residues. Trimming removed 4 bases from V and 8 bases from J, with 11 bases in between. CDR1 and CDR2 from the germline V gene are SGHAT and FQNNGV.

DNA of the CDR3: TGTGCCAGTAGTATAGTCGGCCTACCGGGGGACTATGGCTACACCTTC. This gives the protein CASSIVGLPGDYGYTF. This chain joins TRBV19 and TRBJ1-2; D is possibly TRBD1 (5 bases). Trimming left V 1 base short and J 3 bases short, with 15 bases between. This CDR3 has 16 amino acids. Germline values: CDR1 LNHDA, CDR2 SQIVND (reference sequence). Drawing the rest from reference TRBV19 and TRBJ1-2, the complete variable domain is DGGITQSPKYLFRKEGQNVTLSCEQNLNHDAMYWYRQDPGQGLRLIYYSQIVNDFQKGDIAEGYSVSREKKESFPLTVTSAQKNPTAFYLCASSIVGLPGDYGYTFGSGTRLTVV.

CDR3 DNA sequence: TGCGCCAGCAGCCTGGAGGTCCAGGGGAATTTACCTAATTCACCCCTCCACTTT. It yields the protein CASSLEVQGNLPNSPLHF. The chain couples TRBV5-1 to TRBJ1-6, with TRBD1 as a possible D gene (6 bases). This CDR3 region has 18 residues. In germline, CDR1 is SGHRS, CDR2 YFSETQ. With 4 bases removed from V and 6 bases from J, the gap between germline ends came to 23 bases.